The 30 T cell receptor beta chains in this list originate from one sample, sequenced in a study of CD8+CD57+ T cells in acquired aplastic anemia. Genomic DNA served as template for TCR beta VDJ and CDR3 profiling. Each CDR3 protein is one row after TCRdb ran MiXCR on the reads. The sample shows hundreds of thousands of distinct CDR3 sequences, under 40% of them seen only once. Individuals selected for sequencing had exhibited CD8+CD57+ cell expansion on flow cytometry. Sequenced: sorted CD4+, CD8+, or CD8+CD57+ T cells (not recorded which) from PBMCs. Receptors were obtained from a human donor with aplastic anemia.

The chain has TRBV12-3 or TRBV12-4 and TRBJ1-1; 9 bases fit TRBD1. There are 15 residues in the CDR3. After removal of 7 bases from V and 2 bases from J, the junction contained 8 bases not matched to a gene. CDR3 sequence reads: CASNRQGQGNTEAFF. CDR3 DNA: TGTGCCAGCAACAGACAGGGACAGGGCAACACTGAAGCTTTCTTT.

This clonotype was seen ten or more times. J is TRBJ1-2 and V is TRBV10-3; the D gene is possibly TRBD1 (6 bases). Germline V gives CDR1 ENHRY, CDR2 SYGVKD. The CDR3 sequence is 15 residues long. Trimming took 2 bases from V and 0 from J, leaving 10 bases between them. CDR3 amino acids: CAISEGQISNYGYTF. The CDR3 DNA is TGTGCCATCAGTGAGGGACAGATATCTAACTATGGCTACACCTTC.

Concerning this clonotype itself: A much larger clone lies one base from this, so it may be a read error. The rearrangement joins TRBV20-1 to TRBJ1-6; 7 nucleotides align to TRBD1. Germline V gene sequence: CDR1 DFQATT, CDR2 SNEGSKA (reference sequence). Germline trimming cut 3 bases from V and 5 bases from J; bases unmatched to any gene: 4. CDR3 length equals 14 residues. The CDR3 here is CSASGTVDNSPLHF. The DNA of the CDR3 is TGCAGTGCTAGCGGGACAGTGGATAATTCACCCCTCCACTTT.

The chain joins TRBV7-8 to TRBJ2-7; 9 positions agree with TRBD2. V dropped 0 bases and J dropped 3; count of bases not matched to a gene: 6. This CDR3 is built from 16 residues. Germline V lookup: CDR1 SGHVS, CDR2 FQNEAQ. The CDR3 DNA sequence: TGTGCCAGCAGCTTAGCAGATAGCGGGGGCTTCTACGAGCAGTACGTC. Encoded protein: CASSLADSGGFYEQYV.

The V call is TRBV10-3, the J call TRBJ2-2, with 8 positions matching TRBD1. Germline trimming cut 6 bases from V and 1 base from J; bases unmatched to any gene: 4. CDR1 ENHRY and CDR2 SYGVKD come from the germline V gene. The CDR3 extends over 15 amino acids. The CDR3, as DNA: TGTGCCATCAGGGACAGGGACTTGAACACCGGGGAGCTGTTTTTT. Translation: CAIRDRDLNTGELFF.

This clonotype was recorded a few times. The V gene is TRBV5-1, the J gene TRBJ2-7, with TRBD1 matching 10 bases. The V gene's germline CDR1 is SGHRS and CDR2 YFSETQ. The CDR3 is 13 amino acids. V lost 3 bases and J lost 5; bases outside the gene matches: 2. CDR3 bases: TGCGCCAGCAGCTCGGGACAGGGGAACGAGCAGTACTTC. Its translation: CASSSGQGNEQYF. Filled out from reference TRBV5-1 and TRBJ2-7, the complete variable domain reads KAGVTQTPRYLIKTRGQQVTLSCSPISGHRSVSWYQQTPGQGLQFLFEYFSETQRNKGNFPGRFSGRQFSNSRSEMNVSTLELGDSALYLCASSSGQGNEQYFGPGTRLTVT.

The rearrangement links TRBV10-1 to TRBJ1-4, with 9 positions matching TRBD1. This CDR3 is built from 15 residues. V lost 6 bases, J lost 8 bases, and 10 bases stayed unmatched. Germline lookup yields CDR1 WNHNN and CDR2 SYGVQD (reference sequence). This CDR3 is CASSPSGQGWEKLFF. The CDR3 DNA reads as TGCGCCAGCAGCCCGTCGGGACAGGGCTGGGAAAAACTGTTTTTT.

This clonotype was seen ten or more times. The rearrangement links TRBV7-2 to TRBJ2-7, with 12 bases fitting TRBD1. The CDR3 is made up of 14 amino acids. Germline V gene sequence: CDR1 SGHTA, CDR2 FQGNSA. V gave up 5 bases and J gave up 3 bases; unmatched junction bases: 2. CDR3 loop: CASSRDRGLYEQYF. The CDR3 DNA sequence: TGTGCCAGCAGCCGGGACAGGGGGCTCTACGAGCAGTACTTC.

This clonotype came up many times. The genes are TRBV20-1 and TRBJ1-6; 12 bases are a match to TRBD1. Losses at the gene ends were 4 bases for V and 6 bases for J; bases not matched to a gene: 13. The CDR3 has 18 residues. From germline, CDR1 is DFQATT and CDR2 SNEGSKA (reference sequence). The CDR3: CSAITGQGASVANSPLHF. The CDR3 DNA reads TGCAGTGCTATAACGGGACAGGGGGCTTCAGTCGCTAATTCACCCCTCCACTTT.

This clonotype was seen many times. The chain recombines TRBV2 with TRBJ2-7; D might be TRBD1 or TRBD2, each matching 6 bases. The V gene's germline CDR1 is SNHLY and CDR2 FYNNEI. The V end lost 10 bases, the J end lost 3 bases, and 13 bases lay between the germline ends. The CDR3 has 12 amino acids. CDR3 nucleotide sequence: TGTGCCACGGGGGCGGAGATCTACGAGCAGTACTTC. This sequence encodes CATGAEIYEQYF.

The chain joins TRBV6-2 or TRBV6-3 to TRBJ2-7, with unresolved D. The CDR3 is 11 residues long. Germline V gene data show CDR1 as MNHEY and CDR2 as SVGEGT. V shed 0 bases and J shed 6 bases, with 3 bases lying between them. The CDR3 region is CASSYSSEQYF. Written as DNA, the CDR3 is TGTGCCAGCAGTTACTCGTCCGAGCAGTACTTC.

Regarding this clonotype: A much larger clone differs from this one at a single base, so this may be a read error. The chain has TRBV11-2 and TRBJ1-6; D gene uncertain. This CDR3 comprises 15 residues. Looked up from germline, CDR1 is SGHAT and CDR2 is FQNNGV. The CDR3 DNA sequence: TGTGCCCGCAGCTTAGCTGGGCTGAAGGATTCACCCCTCCACTTT. This codes for CARSLAGLKDSPLHF.

The chain joins TRBV2 to TRBJ1-2; D possibly corresponds to TRBD1 (5 bases). V lost 11 bases to trimming and J lost 4 bases, with 17 bases between them. CDR1 and CDR2 (germline): SNHLY, FYNNEI. The CDR3 is made up of 13 amino acids. CDR3 nucleotide sequence: TGTGCCGGGTCAGCCGGGACCTCCTATGGCTACACCTTC. It translates to CAGSAGTSYGYTF.

This clonotype was observed many times. V usage is TRBV19 and J usage is TRBJ1-5, with 11 positions matching TRBD1. Germline V gene lookup returns CDR1 LNHDA and CDR2 SQIVND (reference sequence). This CDR3 comprises 15 residues. V was clipped by 4 bases and J by 3 bases; unmatched bases: 2. In nucleotides, the CDR3 is TGTGCCAGTAGTAGGGGACAGGGGGTCAATCAGCCCCAGCATTTT. It translates to CASSRGQGVNQPQHF.

This clonotype was observed at least ten times. The V call is TRBV19, the J call TRBJ2-7, with TRBD1 matching 8 bases. Germline-derived CDR1 and CDR2 are LNHDA and SQIVND (reference sequence). Germline trimming cut 8 bases from V and 5 bases from J; bases unmatched to any gene: 5. The CDR3 runs to 12 residues. The CDR3 here is CASQQGVNEQYF. CDR3 in DNA: TGTGCCAGTCAACAGGGGGTCAACGAGCAGTACTTC.

The chain couples TRBV12-5 to TRBJ1-3; 7 nucleotides agree with TRBD1. Trimming cost V 3 bases and J 10 bases; bases outside gene matches: 12. CDR1 LGHNT and CDR2 FRNRAP come from the germline V gene. This CDR3 has 15 amino acids. CDR3 sequence (DNA): TGTGCTAGTGGTTTAGAACCCGGGACAGCCTCGACCATATATTTT. This codes for CASGLEPGTASTIYF.

With respect to this clonotype: A much larger clone lies a single base off, so this may be a read error. The J gene is TRBJ1-2, the V gene TRBV7-9; the D gene is possibly TRBD1 (5 bases). Germline-derived CDR1 and CDR2 are SEHNR and FQNEAQ (reference sequence). The length of the CDR3 is 15 residues. CDR3 loop: CASSLATVTNHGYTF. The CDR3 DNA follows: TGTGCCAGCAGCTTGGCGACAGTAACTAACCATGGCTACACCTTC. The variable domain in full, with the rest retrieved from reference TRBV7-9 and TRBJ1-2, is DTGVSQNPRHKITKRGQNVTFRCDPISEHNRLYWYRQTLGQGPEFLTYFQNEAQLEKSRLLSDRFSAERPKGSFSTLEIQRTEQGDSAMYLCASSLATVTNHGYTFGSGTRLTVV.

The sample holds a few counts of this clonotype. This sequence joins TRBV25-1 and TRBJ2-1; D is possibly TRBD2 (6 bases). The CDR3 runs to 14 residues. Germline lookup yields CDR1 MGHDK and CDR2 SYGVNS. The V and J ends lost 2 bases and 4 bases respectively, with 9 bases between them. The DNA of the CDR3 is TGTGCCAGCAGTGAAGCGGGACGATACAATGAGCAGTTCTTC. Translating it yields CASSEAGRYNEQFF.

The chain employs TRBV11-1 and TRBJ1-6, with D perhaps matching TRBD1 (5 bases). Germline V gene data show CDR1 as SGHAT and CDR2 as FQDESV (reference sequence). V lost 1 base, J lost 9 bases, and 16 bases lay in between. CDR3 length equals 16 residues. The CDR3 spells CASSLGGGSRSSPLHF. Here the CDR3 DNA reads TGTGCCAGCAGCTTAGGTGGGGGTAGTAGGAGTTCACCCCTCCACTTT.

A single count supports this clonotype. This chain uses TRBV20-1 with TRBJ1-6; possible D gene TRBD1, 6 bases. The V gene lost 3 bases and the J gene lost 14 bases, with 17 bases spanning the gap. This CDR3 contains 13 residues. The germline V gene has CDR1 DFQATT and CDR2 SNEGSKA (reference sequence). The CDR3 nucleotides read TGCAGTGCTAGGGCGGAGGAGGGGGTCACCCTCCACTTT. Translating gives CSARAEEGVTLHF.

A note on this clonotype: Compared with germline, one end of the junction differs, possibly owing to a read error. CDR3 nucleotide sequence: TGTGCCAGCAGCAAAACCACTGGGAACACCGGGGAGCCGTTTTTT. This codes for CASSKTTGNTGEPFF. The genes are TRBV10-3 and TRBJ2-2, with D maybe TRBD2 (5 bases). CDR3 length equals 15 residues. The germline V gene encodes CDR1 ENHRY and CDR2 SYGVKD.

This clonotype occurred many times. The V call is TRBV2, the J call TRBJ2-1; D is possibly TRBD1 (6 bases). Between the trimmed V and J ends, which lost 7 bases and 5 bases, there was a span of 9 bases. This CDR3 contains 12 residues. Germline V gene data show CDR1 as SNHLY and CDR2 as FYNNEI. CDR3 nucleotides: TGTGCCAGCATAAGGGGGAACAATGAGCAGTTCTTC. Translating gives CASIRGNNEQFF.

The sample holds many counts of this clonotype. The rearrangement links TRBV19 to TRBJ2-1; TRBD2 matches 13 bases. This CDR3 is built from 14 residues. The V and J ends lost 6 bases and 8 bases, in that order; junction bases with no gene match: 4. Germline CDR1 LNHDA, CDR2 SQIVND (reference sequence). The CDR3 protein is CASRKLAGGDEQFF. As DNA, the CDR3 is TGTGCCAGTAGGAAACTAGCGGGGGGGGATGAGCAGTTCTTC.

The chain links TRBV20-1 to TRBJ2-4; D remains ambiguous. Germline CDR1 reads DFQATT; CDR2 reads SNEGSKA (reference sequence). The CDR3 spans 15 residues. The ends were cut back, 6 bases at V and 8 bases at J, with 23 bases in the middle. Here the CDR3 DNA reads TGCAGTGCCATACCGCTAGGGAAGGTTGGGTACATTCAGTACTTC. Its translation: CSAIPLGKVGYIQYF.

Remarks on this clonotype: An end of the junction does not agree with germline; a read error may underlie this. This chain links TRBV10-3 with TRBJ2-1; D is ambiguous. The CDR3 runs to 16 residues. Germline V lookup: CDR1 ENHRY, CDR2 SYGVKD. The CDR3 DNA reads TGTGCCAGCAGTCCCCAGGCCCAAGGCTCCTACAATGAGCAGTTCTTC. This translates into CASSPQAQGSYNEQFF.

The gene calls are TRBV9 and TRBJ1-1; the match to TRBD1 covers 10 bases. Trimming removed 3 bases from V and 2 bases from J; junction bases left unmatched: 7. Germline CDR1 is SGDLS and CDR2 is YYNGEE. The CDR3 has 16 amino acids. The CDR3 region has the DNA TGTGCCAGCAGCGGGACAGGGGGGCGTATCAACACTGAAGCTTTCTTT. Its protein is CASSGTGGRINTEAFF.

V is TRBV28 and J is TRBJ1-5; D is undetermined. The CDR3 loop spans 17 amino acids. Germline V lookup: CDR1 MDHEN, CDR2 SYDVKM. V lost 2 bases and J lost 0, with 14 bases in between. This chain's CDR3 is CASSLDAMTLSNQPQHF. The CDR3 region has the DNA TGTGCCAGCAGTTTAGACGCGATGACCCTTAGCAATCAGCCCCAGCATTTT.

This chain uses TRBV5-6 with TRBJ2-2, with TRBD1 identical over 8 bases. In germline, CDR1 is SGHDT, CDR2 YYEEEE. This CDR3 spans 14 amino acids. The V gene end was trimmed by 3 bases and the J gene end by 5 bases; junction bases not matched to a gene: 3. CDR3 region: CASSSDRVTGELFF. The CDR3 DNA sequence: TGTGCCAGCAGCTCGGACAGGGTTACCGGGGAGCTGTTTTTT.

This clonotype came up a few times. The V call is TRBV20-1, the J call TRBJ2-3; 15 nucleotides align to TRBD2. V was clipped by 3 bases and J by 5 bases; unmatched bases: 9. Germline values: CDR1 DFQATT, CDR2 SNEGSKA (reference sequence). CDR3 length: 17 residues. CDR3 in DNA: TGCAGTGCTAGCTTAGGACTAGCGGGGGGGCCGGAAGATACGCAGTATTTT. It codes for CSASLGLAGGPEDTQYF.

As concerns this clonotype: At one end, the junction sequence differs from germline, possibly due to a read error. V is TRBV10-3 and J is TRBJ2-5; 8 positions agree with TRBD2. The germline gives CDR1 ENHRY, CDR2 SYGVKD. CDR3 length: 17 residues. The CDR3 spells CASSYLGLAAAGETQYF. The CDR3 DNA is TGTGCCAGCAGTTACCTTGGACTAGCAGCCGCGGGGGAGACCCAGTACTTC.